The rows below give T cell receptor beta chains drawn from one sample of a study of metastatic and nonmetastatic thyroid tumors. Via MiXCR, TCRdb re-called the PCR reads. The sample has about 56,000 clones; 25% to 35% are singletons. Specimen: blood. The source of these receptors is a female donor with papillary thyroid cancer or a benign thyroid nodule (not recorded which). Some clones in this sample may be carry-over from other donors' samples. Each CDR3 is given with its conserved first and last residue. A D gene is named only where the DNA matches it firmly. Size is omitted from some rows. Given values are once, few, many or a class for expanded clones.

clone_size	v_call	j_call	d_call	cdr3_aa	cdr3_nt
NA	TRBV5-6	TRBJ2-2	NA	CASSLYGTPSRELFF	TGTGCCAGCAGCTTGTACGGGACCCCCAGCAGGGAGCTGTTTTTT
NA	TRBV19	TRBJ2-1	NA	CASSPGTSSYNEQFF	TGTGCCAGTAGTCCAGGAACGAGCTCCTACAATGAGCAGTTCTTC
few	TRBV20-1	TRBJ2-2	NA	CSAREQGAGELFF	TGCAGTGCTAGGGAACAGGGTGCCGGGGAGCTGTTTTTT
NA	TRBV7-9	TRBJ1-2	TRBD1	CASSEGTGGVYGYTF	TGTGCCAGCAGCGAAGGGACAGGGGGCGTCTATGGCTACACCTTC
few	TRBV15	TRBJ1-2	NA	CATSRVEANYGYTF	TGTGCCACCAGCAGAGTAGAAGCTAACTATGGCTACACCTTC
few	TRBV6-5	TRBJ2-3	TRBD1	CASSYSTGDTQYF	TGTGCCAGCAGTTATTCGACAGGGGATACGCAGTATTTT
NA	TRBV6-6	TRBJ1-2	TRBD1	CASSYLMGGQGANGYTF	TGTGCCAGCAGTTACCTTATGGGGGGACAGGGGGCGAATGGCTACACCTTC
few	TRBV6-2/TRBV6-3	TRBJ2-7	TRBD2	CASSYSGLAGAEQYF	TGTGCCAGCAGTTACTCTGGACTAGCGGGAGCGGAGCAGTACTTC
NA	TRBV6-5	TRBJ2-3	TRBD1	CASRLQGPTDTQYF	TGTGCCAGCAGATTACAGGGGCCCACAGATACGCAGTATTTT
NA	TRBV19	TRBJ2-2	TRBD2	CASSIRLAGTGELFF	TGTGCCAGTAGTATAAGGCTAGCGGGAACCGGGGAGCTGTTTTTT
NA	TRBV13	TRBJ1-1	TRBD1	CASSPPGQGADTEAFF	TGTGCCAGCAGCCCACCGGGACAGGGGGCGGACACTGAAGCTTTCTTT